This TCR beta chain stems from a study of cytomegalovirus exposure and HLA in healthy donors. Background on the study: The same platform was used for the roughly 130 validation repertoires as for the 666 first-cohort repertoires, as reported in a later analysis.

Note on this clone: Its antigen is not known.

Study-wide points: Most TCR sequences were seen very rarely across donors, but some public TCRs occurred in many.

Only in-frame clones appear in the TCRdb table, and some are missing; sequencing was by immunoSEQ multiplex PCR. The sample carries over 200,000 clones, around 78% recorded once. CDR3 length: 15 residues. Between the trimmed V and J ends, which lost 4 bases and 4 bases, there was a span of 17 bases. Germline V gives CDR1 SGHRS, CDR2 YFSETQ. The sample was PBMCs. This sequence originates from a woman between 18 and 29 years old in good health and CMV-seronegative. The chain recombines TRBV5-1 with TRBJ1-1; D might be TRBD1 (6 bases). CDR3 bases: TGCGCCAGCAGCCCGGGGGGCACCCAGGGCACTGAAGCTTTCTTT. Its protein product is CASSPGGTQGTEAFF.